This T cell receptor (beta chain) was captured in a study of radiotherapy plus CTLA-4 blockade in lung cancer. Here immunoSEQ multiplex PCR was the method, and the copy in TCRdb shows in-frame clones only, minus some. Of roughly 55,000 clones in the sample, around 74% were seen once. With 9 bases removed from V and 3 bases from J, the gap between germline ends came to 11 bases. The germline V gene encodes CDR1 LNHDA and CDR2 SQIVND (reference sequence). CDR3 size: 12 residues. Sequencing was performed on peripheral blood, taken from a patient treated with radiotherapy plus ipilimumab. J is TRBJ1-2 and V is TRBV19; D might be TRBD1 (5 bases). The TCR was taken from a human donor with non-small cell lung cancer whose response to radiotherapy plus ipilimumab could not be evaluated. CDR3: CASRQTDYGYTF. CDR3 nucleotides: TGTGCCAGCCGACAGACAGACTATGGCTACACCTTC.